The T cell receptor beta chain under discussion was sequenced for a study of early T cells in non-severe SARS-CoV-2 infection. Unique molecular identifiers were added to individual cDNA molecules. TCRdb independently ran MiXCR on the 5' RACE reads; one entry per CDR3 protein. The top ten hold about 3.9% of the sample, which has around 70,000 distinct CDR3 sequences, approximately 12% seen once. V was shortened by 4 bases and J by 0 bases, with 11 bases between the two germline ends. The CDR3 contains 14 residues. Looked up from germline, CDR1 is SGHKS and CDR2 is YYEKEE (reference sequence). This clonotype was observed a handful of times.

The specimen was whole blood. The rearrangement links TRBV5-5 to TRBJ2-7; D remains ambiguous. This clonotype was obtained from an adult who was a healthcare worker with PCR-confirmed SARS-CoV-2 infection or an uninfected control (not recorded which). CDR3 sequence: CASSGVASSYEQYF. The CDR3 region has the DNA TGTGCCAGCAGCGGGGTCGCTAGCTCCTACGAGCAGTACTTC.